These T cell receptor beta chains were read from a single sample in a study of blood T cell repertoires in COVID-19. Measured with immunoSEQ multiplex PCR; TCRdb has only the in-frame clones, and not every one. The table has 95,000 to 120,000 clones, roughly 80% seen once. The material sequenced was peripheral blood. Every receptor here comes from a middle-aged man with acute or convalescent COVID-19. CDR3s include the opening cysteine and the closing phenylalanine or tryptophan. A D gene is named only where the DNA matches it firmly.

D gene,V gene,J gene,CDR3 protein
-,TRBV2,TRBJ2-3,CASSVPEVRTTDTQYF
-,TRBV5-6,TRBJ2-3,CASSLVAGSTDTQYF
TRBD2,TRBV5-1,TRBJ2-7,CASRETSGGMYEQYF
-,TRBV2,TRBJ1-1,CASRGPRNTEAFF
-,TRBV5-4,TRBJ2-7,CASSATGSYEQYF
TRBD1,TRBV9,TRBJ2-5,CASSAGTVQETQYF
-,TRBV6-5,TRBJ1-1,CASSYGQNTEAFF
TRBD2,TRBV2,TRBJ2-3,CASIRLAGITDTQYF
TRBD1,TRBV5-1,TRBJ1-1,CASSLQGVTEAFF
TRBD1,TRBV18,TRBJ2-1,CASSAGGPEQFF
-,TRBV18,TRBJ1-4,CASSPLDNEKLFF
TRBD1,TRBV3-1/TRBV3-2,TRBJ1-2,CASSYNVGTENGYTF
TRBD2,TRBV30,TRBJ2-1,CAWTARGGGYNEQFF
TRBD1,TRBV5-1,TRBJ2-1,CASRLPGQFNEQFF
-,TRBV7-9,TRBJ1-1,CASSPPMSTEAFF
TRBD2,TRBV2,TRBJ2-3,CASSASGALSTDTQYF
TRBD2,TRBV27,TRBJ2-5,CASSLFGGTQETQYF
-,TRBV6-1,TRBJ1-2,CASSELAGQYGYTF
TRBD1,TRBV11-2,TRBJ2-3,CASSFTGASGDTQYF
-,TRBV30,TRBJ1-6,CAWSTGGGSSPLHF
TRBD1,TRBV19,TRBJ1-1,CATSGQMNTEAFF
-,TRBV2,TRBJ1-1,CASSEVSGRGEAFF
-,TRBV29-1,TRBJ1-1,CSVERGRAEAFF
TRBD1,TRBV6-5,TRBJ1-5,CASRLRQGGQPQHF
TRBD2,TRBV6-6,TRBJ2-1,CATSLAGVYNEQFF
TRBD1,TRBV10-3,TRBJ1-1,CAISGRDRGPLNEAFF
-,TRBV30,TRBJ1-5,CAWSRSVDQPQHF
TRBD1,TRBV28,TRBJ2-7,CASSSGQGFAYEQYF
TRBD1,TRBV6-5,TRBJ1-5,CASGRGYSNQPQHF
-,TRBV6-2/TRBV6-3,TRBJ1-3,CASSVQGDTIYF
-,TRBV30,TRBJ1-6,CAWSVPVTYNSPLHF
-,TRBV30,TRBJ1-2,CAWSKTTDYYGYTF
-,TRBV30,TRBJ1-1,CAWSAQNTEAFF
-,TRBV11-2,TRBJ2-5,CASRPARDRRETQYF
-,TRBV27,TRBJ2-3,CASYPRKDYPTSINTQYF
-,TRBV6-1,TRBJ2-7,CASSESPSLGASLYEQYF
-,TRBV2,TRBJ1-2,CASITTDNYYGYTF
-,TRBV6-5,TRBJ1-5,CASSSSRTGNQPQHF
TRBD1,TRBV2,TRBJ1-1,CASSPTGVGNTEAFF